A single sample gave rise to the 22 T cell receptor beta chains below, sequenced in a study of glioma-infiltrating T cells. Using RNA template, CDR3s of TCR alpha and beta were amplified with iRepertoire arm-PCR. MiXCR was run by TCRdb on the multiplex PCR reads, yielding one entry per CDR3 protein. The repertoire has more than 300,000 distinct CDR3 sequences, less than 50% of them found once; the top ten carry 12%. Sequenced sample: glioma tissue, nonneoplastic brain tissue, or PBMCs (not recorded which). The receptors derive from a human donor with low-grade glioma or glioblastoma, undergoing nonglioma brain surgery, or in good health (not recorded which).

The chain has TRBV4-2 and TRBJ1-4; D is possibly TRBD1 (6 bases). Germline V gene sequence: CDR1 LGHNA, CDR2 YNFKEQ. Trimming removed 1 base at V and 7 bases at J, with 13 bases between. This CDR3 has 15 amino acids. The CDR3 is CASSQVRGAGEKLFF. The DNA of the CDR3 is TGTGCCAGCAGCCAAGTCCGGGGGGCAGGTGAAAAACTGTTTTTT.

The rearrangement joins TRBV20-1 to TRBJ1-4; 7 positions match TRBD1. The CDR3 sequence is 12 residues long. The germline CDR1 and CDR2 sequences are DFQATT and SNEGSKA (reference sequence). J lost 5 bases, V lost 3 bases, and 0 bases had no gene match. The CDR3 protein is CSARGQNEKLFF. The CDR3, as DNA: TGCAGTGCTAGGGGACAGAATGAAAAACTGTTTTTT.

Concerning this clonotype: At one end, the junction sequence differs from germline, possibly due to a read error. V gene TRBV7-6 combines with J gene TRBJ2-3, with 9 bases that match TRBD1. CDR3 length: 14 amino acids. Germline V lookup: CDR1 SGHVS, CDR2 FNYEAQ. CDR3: CASSVRDRADTQCF. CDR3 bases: TGTGCCAGCAGCGTCCGGGACAGGGCAGATACGCAGTGTTTT.

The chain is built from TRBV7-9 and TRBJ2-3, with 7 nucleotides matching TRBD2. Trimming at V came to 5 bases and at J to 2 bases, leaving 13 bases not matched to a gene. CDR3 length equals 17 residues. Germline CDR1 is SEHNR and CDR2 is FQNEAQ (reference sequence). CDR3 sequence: CASSEWSSGDPTDTQYF. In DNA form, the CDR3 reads TGTGCCAGCAGCGAATGGTCTAGCGGAGATCCCACAGATACGCAGTATTTT.

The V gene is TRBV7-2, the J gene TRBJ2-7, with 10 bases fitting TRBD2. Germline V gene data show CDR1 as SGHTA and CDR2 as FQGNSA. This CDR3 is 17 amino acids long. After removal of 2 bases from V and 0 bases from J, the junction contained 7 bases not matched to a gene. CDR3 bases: TGTGCCAGCAGCTTACCTAGCGGGAGTATGAGCTCCTACGAGCAGTACTTC. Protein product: CASSLPSGSMSSYEQYF.

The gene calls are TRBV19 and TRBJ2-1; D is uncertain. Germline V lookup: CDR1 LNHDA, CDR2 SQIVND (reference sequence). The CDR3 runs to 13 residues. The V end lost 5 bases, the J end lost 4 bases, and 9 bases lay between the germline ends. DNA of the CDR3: TGTGCCAGTAGTTCCCGACTTTACAATGAGCAGTTCTTC. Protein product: CASSSRLYNEQFF.

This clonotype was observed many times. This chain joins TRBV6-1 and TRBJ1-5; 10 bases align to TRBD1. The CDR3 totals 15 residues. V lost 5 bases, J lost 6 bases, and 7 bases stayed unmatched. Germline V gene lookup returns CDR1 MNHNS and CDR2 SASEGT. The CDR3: CASSRGTGEGQPQHF. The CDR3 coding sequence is TGTGCCAGCAGTCGGGGGACAGGGGAAGGTCAGCCCCAGCATTTT.

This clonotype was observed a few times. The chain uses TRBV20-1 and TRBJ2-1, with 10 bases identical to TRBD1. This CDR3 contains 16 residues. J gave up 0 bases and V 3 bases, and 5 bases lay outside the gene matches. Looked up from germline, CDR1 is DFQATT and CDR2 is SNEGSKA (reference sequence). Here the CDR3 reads CSARPWDRGSYNEQFF. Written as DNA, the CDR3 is TGCAGTGCTAGGCCCTGGGACAGGGGCTCCTACAATGAGCAGTTCTTC.

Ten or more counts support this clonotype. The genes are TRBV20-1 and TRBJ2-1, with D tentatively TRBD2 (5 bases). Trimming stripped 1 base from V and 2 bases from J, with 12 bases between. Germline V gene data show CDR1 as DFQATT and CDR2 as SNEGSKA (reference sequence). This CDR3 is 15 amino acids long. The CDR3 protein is CSARGGGGPYNEQFF. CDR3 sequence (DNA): TGCAGTGCTAGAGGTGGAGGTGGCCCCTACAATGAGCAGTTCTTC.

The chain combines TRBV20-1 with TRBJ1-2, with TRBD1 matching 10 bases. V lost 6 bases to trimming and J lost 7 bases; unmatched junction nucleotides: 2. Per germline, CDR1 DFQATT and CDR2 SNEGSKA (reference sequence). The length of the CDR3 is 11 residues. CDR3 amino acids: CSAGTGVGYTF. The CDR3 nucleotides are TGCAGTGCCGGGACAGGGGTTGGCTACACCTTC.

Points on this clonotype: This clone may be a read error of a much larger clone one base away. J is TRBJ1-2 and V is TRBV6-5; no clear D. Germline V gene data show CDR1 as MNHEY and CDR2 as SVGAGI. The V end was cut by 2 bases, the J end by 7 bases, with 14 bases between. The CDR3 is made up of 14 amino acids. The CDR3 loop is CASSYLPFICGYTF. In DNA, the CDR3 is TGTGCCAGCAGTTACCTCCCCTTTATCTGTGGCTACACCTTC.

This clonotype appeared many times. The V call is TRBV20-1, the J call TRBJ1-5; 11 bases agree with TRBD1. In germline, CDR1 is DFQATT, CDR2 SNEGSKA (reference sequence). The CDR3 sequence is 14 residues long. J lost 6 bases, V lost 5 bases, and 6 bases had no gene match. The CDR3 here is CSARTGGTLQPQHF. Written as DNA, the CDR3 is TGCAGTGCTCGGACAGGGGGCACTCTTCAGCCCCAGCATTTT.

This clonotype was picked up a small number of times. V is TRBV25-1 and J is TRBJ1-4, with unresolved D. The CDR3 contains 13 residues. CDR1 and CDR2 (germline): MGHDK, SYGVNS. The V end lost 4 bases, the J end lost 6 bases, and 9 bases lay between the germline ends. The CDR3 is CASSGWLYEKLFF. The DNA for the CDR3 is TGTGCCAGCAGTGGCTGGCTTTATGAAAAACTGTTTTTT.

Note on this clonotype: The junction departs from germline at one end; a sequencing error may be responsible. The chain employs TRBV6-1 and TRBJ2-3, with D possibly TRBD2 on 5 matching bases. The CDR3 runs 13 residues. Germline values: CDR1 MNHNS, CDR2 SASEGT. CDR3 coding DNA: TGTGCCATCATGGCGTCTAGCACAGATAGGCAGTATTTT. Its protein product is CAIMASSTDRQYF.

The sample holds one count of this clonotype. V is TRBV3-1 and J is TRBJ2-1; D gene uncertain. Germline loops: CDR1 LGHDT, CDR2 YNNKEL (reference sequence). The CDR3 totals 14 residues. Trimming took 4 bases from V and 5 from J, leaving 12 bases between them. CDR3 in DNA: TGTGCCAGCAGCCCGTCCCCCTGGGACAATGAGCAGTTCTTC. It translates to CASSPSPWDNEQFF.

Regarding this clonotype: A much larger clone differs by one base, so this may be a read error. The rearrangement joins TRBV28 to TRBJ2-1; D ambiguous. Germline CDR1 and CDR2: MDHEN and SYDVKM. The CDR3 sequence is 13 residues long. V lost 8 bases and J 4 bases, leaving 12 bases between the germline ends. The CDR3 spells CASLTPFYNEQFF. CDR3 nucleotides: TGTGCCAGCCTTACCCCGTTTTACAATGAGCAGTTCTTC.

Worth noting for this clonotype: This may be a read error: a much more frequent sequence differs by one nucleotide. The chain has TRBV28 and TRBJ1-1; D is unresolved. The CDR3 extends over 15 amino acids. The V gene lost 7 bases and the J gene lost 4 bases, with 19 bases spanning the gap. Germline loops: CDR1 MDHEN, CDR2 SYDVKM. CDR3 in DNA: TGTGCCAGCATTCGACATCCTGGGCTTAGCACTGAAGCTTTCTTT. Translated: CASIRHPGLSTEAFF.

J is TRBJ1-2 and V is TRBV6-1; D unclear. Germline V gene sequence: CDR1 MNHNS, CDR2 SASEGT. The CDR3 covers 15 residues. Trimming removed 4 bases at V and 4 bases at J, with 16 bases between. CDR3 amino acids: CASSGPGSGTYGYTF. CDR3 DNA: TGTGCCAGCAGTGGACCCGGCTCGGGAACCTATGGCTACACCTTC.

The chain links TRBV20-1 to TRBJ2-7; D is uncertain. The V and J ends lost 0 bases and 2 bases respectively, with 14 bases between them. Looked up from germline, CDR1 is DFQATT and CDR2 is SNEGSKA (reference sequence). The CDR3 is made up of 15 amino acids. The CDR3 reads CSARDRILGTYEQYF. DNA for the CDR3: TGCAGTGCTAGAGATCGTATTCTGGGTACCTACGAGCAGTACTTC.

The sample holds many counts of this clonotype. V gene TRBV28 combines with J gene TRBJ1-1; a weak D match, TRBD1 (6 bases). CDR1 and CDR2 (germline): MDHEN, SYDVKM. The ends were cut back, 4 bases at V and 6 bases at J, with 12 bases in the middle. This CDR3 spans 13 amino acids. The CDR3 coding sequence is TGTGCCAGCAGTTGGACAGCTTTATCTGAAGCTTTCTTT. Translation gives CASSWTALSEAFF.

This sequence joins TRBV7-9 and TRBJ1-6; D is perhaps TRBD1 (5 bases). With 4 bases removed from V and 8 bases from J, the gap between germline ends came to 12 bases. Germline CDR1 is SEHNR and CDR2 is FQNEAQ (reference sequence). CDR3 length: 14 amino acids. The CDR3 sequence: CASSYVRVDSPLHF. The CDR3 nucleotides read TGTGCCAGCAGCTATGTCAGGGTTGATTCACCCCTCCACTTT.

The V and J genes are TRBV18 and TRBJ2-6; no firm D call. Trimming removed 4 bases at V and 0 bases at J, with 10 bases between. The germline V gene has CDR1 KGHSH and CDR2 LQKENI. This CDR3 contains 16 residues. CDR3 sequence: CASSRARSSGANVLTF. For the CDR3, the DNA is TGTGCCAGCTCACGGGCACGGAGCTCTGGGGCCAACGTCCTGACTTTC.